Below, 26 T cell receptor beta chains from the same sample are listed, as sequenced in a study of blood T cell repertoires in COVID-19. The protocol was immunoSEQ multiplex PCR, while the TCRdb copy is restricted to in-frame clones and leaves out a portion. The data hold around 440,000 clones, with about 91% observed a single time. The sequenced material came from peripheral blood. Receptor source: a woman aged 50 to 60 with COVID-19, enrolled during active disease.

The rearrangement uses TRBV5-1 and TRBJ1-2; 7 bases are shared with TRBD1. There are 14 residues in the CDR3. With 4 bases clipped from V and 5 bases from J, the junction kept 8 bases outside the gene matches. Germline V gene lookup returns CDR1 SGHRS and CDR2 YFSETQ. CDR3 in amino acids: CASSEGQSTYGYTF. The CDR3 nucleotides are TGCGCCAGCAGCGAGGGACAGTCAACATATGGCTACACCTTC.

The chain has TRBV6-1 and TRBJ1-2; the match to TRBD1 covers 11 bases. V trimming: 3 bases; J trimming: 3 bases; junction bases outside the gene matches: 9. Germline loops: CDR1 MNHNS, CDR2 SASEGT. This CDR3 spans 17 amino acids. CDR3 protein: CASSDSGTGGKYYGYTF. CDR3 in DNA: TGTGCCAGCAGTGATTCCGGGACAGGGGGGAAGTACTATGGCTACACCTTC.

The gene calls are TRBV19 and TRBJ1-1; D uncertain. The CDR3 totals 13 residues. V was clipped by 10 bases and J by 0 bases, with 12 bases between them. The germline V gene has CDR1 LNHDA and CDR2 SQIVND (reference sequence). The CDR3 loop reads CATAIVLNTEAFF. CDR3 nucleotides: TGTGCCACCGCCATAGTGTTGAACACTGAAGCTTTCTTT.

The rearrangement links TRBV30 to TRBJ1-2, with D tentatively TRBD1 (6 bases). The CDR3 covers 13 residues. Trimming took 0 bases from V and 8 from J, leaving 13 bases between them. Germline V CDR1 and CDR2: GTSNPN, SVGIG (reference sequence). The CDR3 here is CAWSVQGIEGYTF. CDR3 bases: TGTGCCTGGAGTGTCCAGGGGATAGAGGGCTACACCTTC.

The J gene is TRBJ1-3, the V gene TRBV10-2, with a tentative D call TRBD1 (5 bases). The CDR3 covers 15 residues. CDR1 and CDR2 from the germline V gene are WSHSY and SAAADI. With 5 bases removed from V and 0 bases from J, the gap between germline ends came to 11 bases. CDR3 nucleotide sequence: TGCGCCAGCAGTAGGTCCGACAGCTCTGGAAACACCATATATTTT. Its protein is CASSRSDSSGNTIYF.

V gene TRBV5-6 combines with J gene TRBJ2-1; 8 bases fit TRBD2. Per the germline V gene, CDR1 is SGHDT and CDR2 is YYEEEE. There are 16 residues in the CDR3. Trimming removed 2 bases from V and 5 bases from J; junction bases left unmatched: 9. CDR3 loop: CASSFAISGGDNEQFF. The CDR3 nucleotides are TGTGCCAGCAGCTTCGCCATCAGCGGGGGAGACAATGAGCAGTTCTTC.

The table lists this clone with a few counts. The genes are TRBV11-2 and TRBJ2-3; D is uncertain. Trimming pared 0 bases from V and 3 bases from J, leaving 4 bases between. CDR1 and CDR2 from the germline V gene are SGHAT and FQNNGV. The CDR3 consists of 13 residues. The CDR3 DNA follows: TGTGCCAGCAGCTTAGATCGGACAGATACGCAGTATTTT. As protein: CASSLDRTDTQYF.

The gene calls are TRBV30 and TRBJ1-2; D call uncertain. Germline CDR1 reads GTSNPN; CDR2 reads SVGIG (reference sequence). V was trimmed by 4 bases and J by 1 base, leaving 13 bases between them. This CDR3 has 14 residues. The CDR3 nucleotides read TGTGCCTGGAATCCATCTCACTTTAACTATGGCTACACCTTC. The encoded protein is CAWNPSHFNYGYTF.

CDR3 sequence reads: CASSHQFHFLAAVEQYF. Here the CDR3 DNA reads TGCGCCAGCAGTCATCAATTTCATTTTCTGGCGGCCGTCGAGCAGTACTTC. V is TRBV23-1 and J is TRBJ2-7, with unresolved D. TRBV23-1 has ORF status, its function being uncertain. The length of the CDR3 is 17 residues. V was shortened by 3 bases and J by 6 bases, with 24 bases between the two germline ends.

Only one count was recorded for this clone. The chain joins TRBV24-1 to TRBJ2-2, with TRBD1 matching 7 bases. Looked up from germline, CDR1 is KGHDR and CDR2 is SFDVKD. This CDR3 is 16 amino acids long. V shed 4 bases, J shed 5 bases, and the junction held 9 bases outside the gene matches. CDR3 nucleotides: TGTGCCACCAGTGACGCTAGACAGGGCGAAACCGGGGAGCTGTTTTTT. Encoded protein: CATSDARQGETGELFF.

This chain connects TRBV5-6 to TRBJ2-1, with D maybe TRBD2 (6 bases). Germline CDR1 and CDR2: SGHDT and YYEEEE. CDR3 size: 14 residues. V was cut by 3 bases and J by 5 bases, with 12 bases left in between. In nucleotides, the CDR3 is TGTGCCAGCAGCTCGGGACTGCCGAACAATGAGCAGTTCTTC. The encoded protein is CASSSGLPNNEQFF.

V is TRBV7-9 and J is TRBJ2-1; perhaps TRBD1 as D (5 bases). Trimming removed 5 bases from V and 6 bases from J, with 8 bases in between. Germline-derived CDR1 and CDR2 are SEHNR and FQNEAQ (reference sequence). This CDR3 contains 12 residues. This CDR3 is CASSPDSNEQFF. The CDR3 DNA reads as TGTGCCAGCAGCCCCGACAGCAATGAGCAGTTCTTC.

The genes are TRBV28 and TRBJ1-6; 7 nucleotides align to TRBD1. The CDR3 is 18 amino acids. Unmatched junction bases numbered 15, after V lost 6 bases and J lost 4 bases. CDR1 is MDHEN and CDR2 is SYDVKM in the germline V gene. CDR3 residues: CASSPDRSYTGYNSPLHF. The CDR3 nucleotides read TGTGCCAGCAGCCCGGACAGGTCCTATACCGGGTATAATTCACCCCTCCACTTT.

The V and J genes are TRBV20-1 and TRBJ2-1, with 7 bases matching TRBD1. The CDR3 is 11 amino acids. Losses at the gene ends were 3 bases for V and 10 bases for J; bases not matched to a gene: 3. Germline V gene data show CDR1 as DFQATT and CDR2 as SNEGSKA (reference sequence). The CDR3 region has the DNA TGCAGTGCTAGGGGGACAGCAGAGCAGTTCTTC. This codes for CSARGTAEQFF.

This clone came up a few times. The genes are TRBV5-1 and TRBJ1-5; D unresolved. Germline V gene lookup returns CDR1 SGHRS and CDR2 YFSETQ. The CDR3 runs to 13 residues. The V end was cut by 2 bases, the J end by 4 bases, with 7 bases between. The CDR3 spells CASSFEVNQPQHF. CDR3 bases: TGCGCCAGCAGCTTTGAGGTTAATCAGCCCCAGCATTTT.

This clone was seen just once. For the CDR3, the DNA is TGTGCCAGCAGCTTAGCGTTTCCCGGGACATCCACCTACGAGCAGTACTTC. Encoded protein: CASSLAFPGTSTYEQYF. The V gene is TRBV13, the J gene TRBJ2-7; D might be TRBD1 (6 bases). Germline-derived CDR1 and CDR2 are PRHDT and FYEKMQ (reference sequence). V was shortened by 1 base and J by 2 bases, with 18 bases between the two germline ends. This CDR3 region has 17 residues. Drawing the rest from reference TRBV13 and TRBJ2-7, the complete variable domain is AAGVIQSPRHLIKEKRETATLKCYPIPRHDTVYWYQQGPGQDPQFLISFYEKMQSDKGSIPDRFSAQQFSDYHSELNMSSLELGDSALYFCASSLAFPGTSTYEQYFGPGTRLTVT.

In DNA form, the CDR3 reads TGTGCCACCAGCAGAGGCGGCCTTAGCAATCAGCCCCAGCATTTT. Protein product: CATSRGGLSNQPQHF. The rearrangement links TRBV15 to TRBJ1-5; D is unresolved. The CDR3 extends over 15 amino acids. The germline gives CDR1 LNHNV, CDR2 YYDKDF (reference sequence). The germline V and J ends were trimmed by 1 base and 0 bases, with 7 bases remaining between them.

This clone occurred once. This chain connects TRBV19 to TRBJ2-7; D is possibly TRBD2 (5 bases). The germline V gene encodes CDR1 LNHDA and CDR2 SQIVND (reference sequence). The germline V and J ends were trimmed by 5 bases and 1 base, with 12 bases remaining between them. This CDR3 has 14 residues. The CDR3 DNA sequence: TGTGCCAGTAGTCCCGGCAGGAGGTCCTACGAGCAGTACTTC. This sequence encodes CASSPGRRSYEQYF.

The chain links TRBV2 to TRBJ1-1; 7 nucleotides match TRBD1. V trimming: 8 bases; J trimming: 6 bases; junction bases outside the gene matches: 6. CDR3 length: 12 amino acids. Per the germline V gene, CDR1 is SNHLY and CDR2 is FYNNEI. This chain's CDR3 is CASDRANPEAFF. The CDR3 bases are TGTGCCAGCGACAGGGCTAACCCTGAAGCTTTCTTT.

The J gene is TRBJ1-1, the V gene TRBV19; a possible D gene is TRBD1 (5 bases). The germline V gene encodes CDR1 LNHDA and CDR2 SQIVND (reference sequence). The CDR3 has 14 amino acids. The V end lost 5 bases, the J end lost 1 base, and 11 bases lay between the germline ends. The CDR3 region has the DNA TGTGCCAGTAGTTGGGGCCCTGCGAACACTGAAGCTTTCTTT. This sequence encodes CASSWGPANTEAFF.

The J gene is TRBJ1-6, the V gene TRBV23-1; TRBD1 agrees at 10 bases. TRBV23-1 counts as an open reading frame of uncertain function. J lost 0 bases, V lost 6 bases, and 14 bases had no gene match. CDR3 length equals 20 residues. This CDR3 is CASRHYKDRGRSSYNSPLHF. As DNA, the CDR3 is TGCGCCAGCAGACACTACAAAGACAGGGGGCGGAGCTCCTATAATTCACCCCTCCACTTT.

The chain is built from TRBV5-6 and TRBJ2-7; TRBD2 agrees at 10 bases. With V trimmed by 4 bases and J by 2 bases, 6 bases remained unmatched. The germline V gene has CDR1 SGHDT and CDR2 YYEEEE. CDR3 length equals 15 residues. CDR3: CASSGGTSAAYEQYF. The CDR3 bases are TGTGCCAGCAGCGGGGGGACTAGCGCTGCCTACGAGCAGTACTTC.

The chain employs TRBV3-1 (or the pseudogene TRBV3-2) and TRBJ1-2; 7 bases line up with TRBD1. This CDR3 has 18 amino acids. The V gene end was trimmed by 4 bases and the J gene end by 2 bases; junction bases not matched to a gene: 16. Germline V gives CDR1 LGHDT, CDR2 YNNKEL (reference sequence). The CDR3 DNA reads as TGTGCCAGCAGCCCCAGTTACGCGCACAGGGGATCCAACTATGGCTACACCTTC. Its protein is CASSPSYAHRGSNYGYTF.

The chain links TRBV12-3 or TRBV12-4 to TRBJ2-2; D unresolved. The ends were cut back, 6 bases at V and 3 bases at J, with 5 bases in the middle. The CDR3 covers 12 residues. The CDR3 sequence is CASSRYTGELFF. Written as DNA, the CDR3 is TGTGCCAGCAGCAGATACACCGGGGAGCTGTTTTTT.

V gene TRBV7-9 combines with J gene TRBJ2-3, with 10 positions matching TRBD1. The germline CDR1 and CDR2 sequences are SEHNR and FQNEAQ (reference sequence). This CDR3 has 13 amino acids. With V trimmed by 4 bases and J by 5 bases, 0 bases remained unmatched. The CDR3 region has the DNA TGTGCCAGCAGCTGGGACAGGGGAGATACGCAGTATTTT. Its protein product is CASSWDRGDTQYF. Filled out from reference TRBV7-9 and TRBJ2-3, the complete variable domain reads DTGVSQNPRHKITKRGQNVTFRCDPISEHNRLYWYRQTLGQGPEFLTYFQNEAQLEKSRLLSDRFSAERPKGSFSTLEIQRTEQGDSAMYLCASSWDRGDTQYFGPGTRLTVL.

The CDR3 loop reads CASSQESGPLHF. CDR3 coding DNA: TGTGCCAGCAGCCAAGAATCGGGGCCCCTCCACTTT. The chain uses TRBV3-1 (or the pseudogene TRBV3-2) and TRBJ1-6; D remains ambiguous. Deletions cut 0 bases from V and 13 bases from J, with 7 bases between. Germline V gene lookup returns CDR1 LGHDT and CDR2 YNNKEL (reference sequence). This CDR3 is 12 amino acids long.